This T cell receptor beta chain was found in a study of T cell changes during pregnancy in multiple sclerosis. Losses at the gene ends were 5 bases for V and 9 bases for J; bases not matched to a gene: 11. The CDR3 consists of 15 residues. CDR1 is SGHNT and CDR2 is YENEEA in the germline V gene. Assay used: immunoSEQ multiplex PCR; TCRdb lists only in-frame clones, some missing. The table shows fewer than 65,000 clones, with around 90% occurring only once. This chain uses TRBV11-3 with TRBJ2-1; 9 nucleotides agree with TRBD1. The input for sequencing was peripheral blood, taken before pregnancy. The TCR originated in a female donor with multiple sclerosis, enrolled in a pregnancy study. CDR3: CASSQVTGGTGEQFF. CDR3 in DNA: TGTGCCAGCAGCCAAGTCACAGGGGGCACGGGTGAGCAGTTCTTC.